The 24 T cell receptor beta chains in this list originate from one sample, sequenced in a study of early T cells in non-severe SARS-CoV-2 infection. TCRdb fed the 5' RACE reads into MiXCR, producing one record per CDR3 protein. This sample has some 49,000 distinct CDR3 sequences, with 7% to 10% found just once. Material: whole blood. The source of these receptors is an adult who was a healthcare worker with PCR-confirmed SARS-CoV-2 infection or an uninfected control (not recorded which).

This clonotype was counted at least ten times. The rearrangement links TRBV29-1 to TRBJ1-5; D gene unclear. The V gene's germline CDR1 is SQVTM and CDR2 ANQGSEA. V dropped 4 bases and J dropped 7 bases, with 11 bases sitting between them. This CDR3 is 12 amino acids long. CDR3 residues: CSVGWVGQPQHF. Written as DNA, the CDR3 is TGCAGCGTTGGATGGGTTGGGCAGCCCCAGCATTTT.

This clonotype was observed at least ten times. This chain connects TRBV3-1 to TRBJ2-7, with TRBD2 matching 8 bases. The germline V gene has CDR1 LGHDT and CDR2 YNNKEL (reference sequence). The CDR3 runs 14 residues. J was trimmed by 3 bases and V by 4 bases; bases with no gene match: 5. The DNA of the CDR3 is TGTGCCAGCAGCCCACCGGGACTAGGCTACGAGCAGTACTTC. Translated, it gives CASSPPGLGYEQYF.

This chain joins TRBV12-3 or TRBV12-4 and TRBJ2-2; D tentatively reads TRBD1 or TRBD2 (5 bases each). V shed 3 bases and J shed 9 bases, with 14 bases lying between them. CDR3 length equals 14 residues. The CDR3 region is CASSLVQGDWELFF. For the CDR3, the DNA is TGTGCCAGCAGTTTGGTTCAGGGAGACTGGGAGCTGTTTTTT.

J is TRBJ1-2 and V is TRBV20-1; 7 bases line up with TRBD1. Germline assignment: CDR1 DFQATT and CDR2 SNEGSKA (reference sequence). The CDR3 runs to 14 residues. Germline trimming cut 1 base from V and 4 bases from J; bases unmatched to any gene: 6. The CDR3 DNA reads TGCAGTGCTAGAGTTGCGACAGGGAGCTATGGCTACACCTTC. This codes for CSARVATGSYGYTF.

The chain uses TRBV18 and TRBJ2-7; the D gene is possibly TRBD2 (6 bases). The V end lost 3 bases, the J end lost 2 bases, and 14 bases lay between the germline ends. The CDR3 length is 15 residues. CDR1 is KGHSH, CDR2 LQKENI, per germline. Written as DNA, the CDR3 is TGTGCCAGCTCACCCCTCCTCGGGGGAACCTACGAGCAGTACTTC. Translating gives CASSPLLGGTYEQYF.

This clonotype has ten or more counts. The chain recombines TRBV29-1 with TRBJ2-1; no firm D call. The CDR3 runs 11 residues. Germline CDR1 is SQVTM and CDR2 is ANQGSEA. Trimming shortened V by 6 bases and J by 4 bases, and 7 bases separated the two germline ends. CDR3 in DNA: TGCAGCGTGGCAGGATACAATGAGCAGTTCTTC. Protein: CSVAGYNEQFF.

This clonotype was seen a few times. The rearrangement links TRBV18 to TRBJ2-1; TRBD1 matches at 9 bases. The trim removed 3 bases at V and 6 bases at J, leaving 12 bases unmatched. The CDR3 totals 17 residues. Germline V gene sequence: CDR1 KGHSH, CDR2 LQKENI. The CDR3 DNA follows: TGTGCCAGCTCACCTCTGGGACAGGGTGGACCCTCCAATGAGCAGTTCTTC. It specifies CASSPLGQGGPSNEQFF.

The sample holds many counts of this clonotype. The chain links TRBV2 to TRBJ2-7; a weak D match, TRBD1 (5 bases). Germline V lookup: CDR1 SNHLY, CDR2 FYNNEI. This CDR3 region has 13 residues. The V gene lost 4 bases and the J gene lost 1 base, with 8 bases spanning the gap. The CDR3 here is CASSVAGSYEQYF. Written as DNA, the CDR3 is TGTGCCAGCAGTGTAGCAGGGTCCTACGAGCAGTACTTC.

J is TRBJ1-3 and V is TRBV5-1; maybe TRBD1 (6 bases). Germline CDR1 reads SGHRS; CDR2 reads YFSETQ. The CDR3 totals 15 residues. With 4 bases removed from V and 0 bases from J, the gap between germline ends came to 11 bases. Here the CDR3 DNA reads TGCGCCAGCAGCCCCGGACAGAGCTCTGGAAACACCATATATTTT. Translation: CASSPGQSSGNTIYF.

Ten or more counts support this clonotype. The rearrangement uses TRBV7-3 and TRBJ2-7; 9 bases agree with TRBD2. Germline CDR1 SGHTA, CDR2 FQGTGA. V trimming: 1 base; J trimming: 3 bases; junction bases outside the gene matches: 7. The CDR3 loop spans 16 amino acids. CDR3 residues: CASSLSGGRAVYEQYF. DNA of the CDR3: TGTGCCAGCAGCTTAAGTGGCGGGAGGGCCGTCTACGAGCAGTACTTC.

The V gene is TRBV5-1, the J gene TRBJ2-2, with TRBD2 matching over 12 bases. From germline, CDR1 is SGHRS and CDR2 YFSETQ. The CDR3 spans 18 residues. Trimming removed 4 bases from V and 3 bases from J; junction bases left unmatched: 10. CDR3 amino acids: CASSIGLAGNWYTGELFF. The CDR3 DNA follows: TGCGCCAGCAGCATAGGACTAGCGGGGAACTGGTACACCGGGGAGCTGTTTTTT.

There are a few counts of this clonotype. The rearrangement joins TRBV12-3 or TRBV12-4 to TRBJ2-3; TRBD2 matches at 7 bases. J lost 0 bases, V lost 10 bases, and 4 bases had no gene match. CDR3 length: 13 amino acids. The chain's CDR3 is CAISRESTDTQYF. CDR3 bases: TGTGCCATCTCGCGGGAGAGCACAGATACGCAGTATTTT.

This clonotype occurred many times. The genes are TRBV20-1 and TRBJ1-6; 7 nucleotides match TRBD1. Germline assignment: CDR1 DFQATT and CDR2 SNEGSKA (reference sequence). This CDR3 contains 15 residues. J gave up 6 bases and V 0 bases, and 5 bases lay outside the gene matches. The CDR3 protein is CSARDRDSFNSPLHF. DNA for the CDR3: TGCAGTGCTAGAGACCGGGACAGCTTTAATTCACCCCTCCACTTT.

The chain combines TRBV9 with TRBJ2-5, with TRBD2 matching 11 bases. CDR3 length: 16 residues. The V gene's germline CDR1 is SGDLS and CDR2 YYNGEE. Trimming removed 0 bases from V and 5 bases from J; junction bases left unmatched: 6. The CDR3 DNA is TGTGCCAGCAGCGTAGGAACTAGCGGGAGTATCGAGACCCAGTACTTC. It encodes CASSVGTSGSIETQYF.

The rearrangement joins TRBV12-3 or TRBV12-4 to TRBJ1-1; 7 nucleotides align to TRBD1. There are 13 residues in the CDR3. V trimming: 7 bases; J trimming: 11 bases; junction bases outside the gene matches: 13. CDR3 nucleotide sequence: TGTGCCAGCACGTGGCGGGGACAGTATGACGCTTTCTTT. Its translation: CASTWRGQYDAFF.

This clonotype turned up a few times. This sequence joins TRBV6-5 and TRBJ2-7; 8 bases are shared with TRBD2. The length of the CDR3 is 14 residues. Germline CDR1 is MNHEY and CDR2 is SVGAGI. Losses at the gene ends were 5 bases for V and 1 base for J; bases not matched to a gene: 4. CDR3 nucleotide sequence: TGTGCCAGCAGTCCGAGCGGGAGATCCTACGAGCAGTACTTC. Its translation: CASSPSGRSYEQYF.

In DNA form, the CDR3 reads TGTGCCAGCAGTGAAGGCAGGGAGGAGCTGTTTTTT. It codes for CASSEGREELFF. The chain has TRBV2 and TRBJ2-2; maybe TRBD1 (5 bases). Trimming took off 1 base at V and 10 bases at J, with 7 bases between the two ends. The CDR3 extends over 12 amino acids. CDR1 and CDR2 (germline): SNHLY, FYNNEI.

The chain uses TRBV28 and TRBJ2-2, with D possibly TRBD1 on 6 matching bases. Germline lookup yields CDR1 MDHEN and CDR2 SYDVKM. The CDR3 runs 16 residues. V was pared by 6 bases and J by 1 base, with 15 bases between. The DNA for the CDR3 is TGTGCCAGCAGCCACGCCAGGACAGTGAACACCGGGGAGCTGTTTTTT. Translated, it gives CASSHARTVNTGELFF.

The gene calls are TRBV3-1 and TRBJ1-5; D not resolved. The germline V gene has CDR1 LGHDT and CDR2 YNNKEL (reference sequence). The germline V and J ends were trimmed by 2 bases and 0 bases, with 11 bases remaining between them. The CDR3 spans 16 residues. The CDR3 spells CASSQSALYSNQPQHF. The CDR3 coding sequence is TGTGCCAGCAGCCAATCAGCTCTTTATAGCAATCAGCCCCAGCATTTT.

The J gene is TRBJ2-1, the V gene TRBV28; a possible D gene is TRBD1 (6 bases). V dropped 7 bases and J dropped 3 bases, with 22 bases sitting between them. CDR3 size: 17 residues. CDR1 is MDHEN, CDR2 SYDVKM, per germline. The CDR3 bases are TGTGCCAGCACCTCTCCTTCCGGGACAAAAAACTACAATGAGCAGTTCTTC. Translating gives CASTSPSGTKNYNEQFF.

The CDR3 is CASSPEGGSSTDTQYF. The CDR3 DNA follows: TGTGCCAGCTCACCAGAAGGGGGGAGTAGCACAGATACGCAGTATTTT. The chain uses TRBV18 and TRBJ2-3; perhaps D is TRBD1 or TRBD2 (6 bases each). The V end lost 2 bases, the J end lost 0 bases, and 12 bases lay between the germline ends. This CDR3 spans 16 amino acids. CDR1 is KGHSH, CDR2 LQKENI, per germline. Together with reference TRBV18 and TRBJ2-3, the CDR3 gives the full variable domain: NAGVMQNPRHLVRRRGQEARLRCSPMKGHSHVYWYRQLPEEGLKFMVYLQKENIIDESGMPKERFSAEFPKEGPSILRIQQVVRGDSAAYFCASSPEGGSSTDTQYFGPGTRLTVL.

V and J are TRBV13 and TRBJ2-1; D perhaps matches TRBD1 (6 bases). The CDR3 length is 14 residues. Trimming cost V 4 bases and J 5 bases, with 12 bases left between them. The germline V gene encodes CDR1 PRHDT and CDR2 FYEKMQ (reference sequence). The CDR3 DNA reads as TGTGCCAGCAGCTCAGGGGACGTAGACAATGAGCAGTTCTTC. Its translation is CASSSGDVDNEQFF.

This clonotype was counted many times. The rearrangement links TRBV29-1 to TRBJ2-1; 10 nucleotides match TRBD1. CDR1 and CDR2 from the germline V gene are SQVTM and ANQGSEA. V was clipped by 1 base and J by 3 bases; unmatched bases: 15. The CDR3 is 19 amino acids. CDR3 sequence reads: CSVEGMDRGKLTRYNEQFF. The CDR3 region has the DNA TGCAGCGTTGAAGGGATGGACAGGGGGAAATTAACCCGCTACAATGAGCAGTTCTTC.

The table lists this clonotype with many counts. CDR3 DNA: TGTGCCAGCAGTCGAGGCCGACAGGGATGGAATGAGCAGTTCTTC. Its protein is CASSRGRQGWNEQFF. The chain employs TRBV6-1 and TRBJ2-1; TRBD1 matches 7 bases. The germline V gene encodes CDR1 MNHNS and CDR2 SASEGT. V was clipped by 5 bases and J by 7 bases; unmatched bases: 11. This CDR3 is 15 amino acids long.